This T cell receptor beta chain came from a study of blood T cell repertoires in COVID-19. Overall study context: The United States, Italy and Spain were the sources of the acute and convalescent COVID-19 samples. PBMCs, B-cell-depleted T cells, or T cells were the source of the cDNA or gDNA that made up the material.

V was shortened by 0 bases and J by 9 bases, with 9 bases between the two germline ends. The CDR3 contains 14 residues. Germline CDR1 reads MGHRA; CDR2 reads YSYEKL. Assay: immunoSEQ multiplex PCR; the TCRdb copy retains only in-frame clones and omits some. The sample contains around 320,000 clones, about 85% of which appear only once. The V call is TRBV4-1, the J call TRBJ1-6; D is uncertain. Sequenced: peripheral blood. The sequence was collected from a young man with active or convalescent COVID-19. Here the CDR3 reads CASSQDSSSSPLHF. As DNA, the CDR3 is TGCGCCAGCAGCCAAGATAGCAGTTCTTCACCCCTCCACTTT.